This TCR beta chain was captured by sequencing in a study of T cells in Graves' hyperthyroidism and ophthalmopathy. Study outcomes and limitations: Progression to ophthalmopathy was predicted a median of roughly seven months early.

The germline CDR1 and CDR2 sequences are SNHLY and FYNNEI. Trimming took 3 bases from V and 2 from J, leaving 10 bases between them. The CDR3 spans 14 residues. It was RNA transcripts that yielded the amplified TCR beta CDR3 regions. Initially, a first-round RT-PCR of the TCR CDR3 employed the HTBI primer set. One entry per CDR3 protein, called by TCRdb with MiXCR from the multiplex PCR reads. Among approximately 560,000 distinct CDR3 sequences listed, 46% were seen once. In regard to this clonotype: Antigen: not known.

Lactation, pregnancy, other autoimmune disease or uncontrolled infection excluded patients. The receptor comes from a young woman with Graves' hyperthyroidism. The chain recombines TRBV2 with TRBJ1-1, with D uncertain. Sequenced material: peripheral blood or thyroid tissue (not recorded which). The CDR3 DNA follows: TGTGCCAGCAGTGAGGCGGGGATAAACACTGAAGCTTTCTTT. This sequence encodes CASSEAGINTEAFF.